This T cell receptor (beta chain) emerged from a study of neurological immune-mediated disorders. This clonotype was seen repeatedly, ten times or more. Each CDR3 protein is one row after TCRdb ran MiXCR on the 5' RACE reads. The sample has tens of thousands of distinct CDR3 sequences; 4.5% are singletons. With V trimmed by 5 bases and J by 4 bases, 7 bases remained unmatched. The CDR3 runs to 15 residues. Germline CDR1 reads MNHEY; CDR2 reads SMNVEV (reference sequence). Sample: PBMCs. The receptor was derived from a man aged 25 to 45 with multiple sclerosis. This rearrangement joins TRBV27 to TRBJ1-2, with 10 nucleotides matching TRBD1. The CDR3 DNA follows: TGTGCCAGCAGTCCGGGGGACAGGGGTAGCTATGGCTACACCTTC. Translating it yields CASSPGDRGSYGYTF.